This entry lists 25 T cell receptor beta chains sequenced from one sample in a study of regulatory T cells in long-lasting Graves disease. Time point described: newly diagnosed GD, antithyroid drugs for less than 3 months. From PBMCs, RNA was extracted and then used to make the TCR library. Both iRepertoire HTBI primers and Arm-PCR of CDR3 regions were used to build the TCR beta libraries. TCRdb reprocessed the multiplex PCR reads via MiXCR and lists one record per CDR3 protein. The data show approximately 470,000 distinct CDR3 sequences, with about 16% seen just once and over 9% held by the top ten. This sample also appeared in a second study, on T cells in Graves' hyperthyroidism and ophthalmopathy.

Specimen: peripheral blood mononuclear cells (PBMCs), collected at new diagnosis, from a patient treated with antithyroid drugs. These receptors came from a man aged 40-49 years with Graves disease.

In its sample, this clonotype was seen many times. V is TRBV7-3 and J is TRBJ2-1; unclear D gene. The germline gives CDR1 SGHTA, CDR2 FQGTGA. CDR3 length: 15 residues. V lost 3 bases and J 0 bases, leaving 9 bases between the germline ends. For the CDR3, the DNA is TGTGCCAGCAGCTTTGACGCCTTCTCCTACAATGAGCAGTTCTTC. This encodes CASSFDAFSYNEQFF.

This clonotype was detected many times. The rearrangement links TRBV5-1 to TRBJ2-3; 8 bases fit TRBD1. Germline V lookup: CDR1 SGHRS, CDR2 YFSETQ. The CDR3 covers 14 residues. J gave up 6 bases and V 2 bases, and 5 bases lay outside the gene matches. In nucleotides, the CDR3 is TGCGCCAGCAGCTTCGGGACAGGTCGGGATACGCAGTATTTT. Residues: CASSFGTGRDTQYF.

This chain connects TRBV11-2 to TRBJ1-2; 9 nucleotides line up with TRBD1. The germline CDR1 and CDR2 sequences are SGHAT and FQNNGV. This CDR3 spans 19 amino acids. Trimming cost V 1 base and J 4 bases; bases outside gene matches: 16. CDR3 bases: TGTGCCAGCAGCTTAGGCAGGGGGACAGGGTCCCTAAGGGTCTATGGCTACACCTTC. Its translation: CASSLGRGTGSLRVYGYTF.

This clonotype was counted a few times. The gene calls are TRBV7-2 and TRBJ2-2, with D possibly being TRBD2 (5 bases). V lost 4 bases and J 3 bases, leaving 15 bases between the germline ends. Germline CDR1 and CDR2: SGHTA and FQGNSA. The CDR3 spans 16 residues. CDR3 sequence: CASSSTLGAYTGELFF. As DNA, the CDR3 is TGTGCCAGCAGCTCGACTTTGGGAGCGTACACCGGGGAGCTGTTTTTT.

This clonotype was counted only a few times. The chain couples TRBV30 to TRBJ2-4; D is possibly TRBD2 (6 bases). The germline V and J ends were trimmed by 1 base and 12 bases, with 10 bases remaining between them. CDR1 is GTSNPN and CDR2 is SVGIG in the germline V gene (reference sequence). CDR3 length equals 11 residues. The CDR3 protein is CAWSEVSGQYF. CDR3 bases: TGTGCCTGGAGTGAAGTTAGCGGTCAGTACTTC.

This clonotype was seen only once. The CDR3 spells CATSRPHSDTTGELFF. The DNA for the CDR3 is TGTGCCACCAGCAGACCTCATTCGGACACCACCGGGGAGCTGTTTTTT. The rearrangement joins TRBV15 to TRBJ2-2; TRBD1 might be the D (5 bases). With 2 bases removed from V and 4 bases from J, the gap between germline ends came to 14 bases. The CDR3 extends over 16 amino acids. Germline assignment: CDR1 LNHNV and CDR2 YYDKDF (reference sequence).

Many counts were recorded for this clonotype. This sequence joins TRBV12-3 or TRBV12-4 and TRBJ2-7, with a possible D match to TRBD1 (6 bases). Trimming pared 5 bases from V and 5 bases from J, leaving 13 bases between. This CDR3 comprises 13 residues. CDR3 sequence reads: CASSRTEVNEQYF. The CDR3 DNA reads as TGTGCCAGCAGTCGGACAGAGGTCAACGAGCAGTACTTC.

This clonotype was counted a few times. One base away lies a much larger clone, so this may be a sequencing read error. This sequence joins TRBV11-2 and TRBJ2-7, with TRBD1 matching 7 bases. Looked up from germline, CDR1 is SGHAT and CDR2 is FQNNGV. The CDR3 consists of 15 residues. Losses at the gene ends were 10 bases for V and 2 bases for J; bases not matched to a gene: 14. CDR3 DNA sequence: TGTGCCACCAGTGATCCCGGGACAGTCCCCTACGAGCAGTACTTC. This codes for CATSDPGTVPYEQYF.

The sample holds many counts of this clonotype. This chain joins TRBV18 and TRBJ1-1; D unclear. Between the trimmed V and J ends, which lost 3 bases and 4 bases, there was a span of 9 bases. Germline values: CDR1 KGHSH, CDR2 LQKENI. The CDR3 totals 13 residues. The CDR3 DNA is TGTGCCAGCTCACCGAGCAAGTCCACTGAAGCTTTCTTT. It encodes CASSPSKSTEAFF.

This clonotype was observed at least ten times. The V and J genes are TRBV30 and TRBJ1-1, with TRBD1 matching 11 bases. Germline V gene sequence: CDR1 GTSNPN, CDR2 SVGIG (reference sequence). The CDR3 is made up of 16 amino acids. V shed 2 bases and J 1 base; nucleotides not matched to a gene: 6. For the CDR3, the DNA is TGTGCCTGGAGTTCGTGGGGGACAGGGGGGAACACTGAAGCTTTCTTT. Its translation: CAWSSWGTGGNTEAFF.

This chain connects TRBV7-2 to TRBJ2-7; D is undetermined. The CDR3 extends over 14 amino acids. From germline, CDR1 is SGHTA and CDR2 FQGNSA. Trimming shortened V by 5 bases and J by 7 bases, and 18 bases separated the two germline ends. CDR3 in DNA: TGTGCCAGCAGCCAAATAGTGGGATCGAGTGAGCAGTACTTC. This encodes CASSQIVGSSEQYF.

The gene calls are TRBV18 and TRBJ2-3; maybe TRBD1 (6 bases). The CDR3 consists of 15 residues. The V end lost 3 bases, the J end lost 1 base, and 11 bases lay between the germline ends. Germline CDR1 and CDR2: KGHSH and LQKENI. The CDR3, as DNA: TGTGCCAGCTCACCGGAAGGGGGACGCACAGATACGCAGTATTTT. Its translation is CASSPEGGRTDTQYF. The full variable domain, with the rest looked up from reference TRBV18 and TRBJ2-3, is NAGVMQNPRHLVRRRGQEARLRCSPMKGHSHVYWYRQLPEEGLKFMVYLQKENIIDESGMPKERFSAEFPKEGPSILRIQQVVRGDSAAYFCASSPEGGRTDTQYFGPGTRLTVL.

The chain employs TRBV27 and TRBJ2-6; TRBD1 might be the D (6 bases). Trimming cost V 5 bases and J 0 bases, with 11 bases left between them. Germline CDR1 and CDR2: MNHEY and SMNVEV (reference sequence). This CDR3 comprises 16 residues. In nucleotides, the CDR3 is TGTGCCAGCAGTCCTAGACAGGTCTCTGGGGCCAACGTCCTGACTTTC. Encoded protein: CASSPRQVSGANVLTF.

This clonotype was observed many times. CDR3 protein: CASRTSGNQETQYF. The CDR3 bases are TGTGCCAGTAGGACTAGCGGGAACCAAGAGACCCAGTACTTC. The chain recombines TRBV19 with TRBJ2-5; 11 nucleotides line up with TRBD2. The CDR3 runs 14 residues. V lost 6 bases, J lost 0 bases, and 0 bases stayed unmatched. Germline V gives CDR1 LNHDA, CDR2 SQIVND (reference sequence). Looking up the rest from reference TRBV19 and TRBJ2-5 gives the full variable domain: DGGITQSPKYLFRKEGQNVTLSCEQNLNHDAMYWYRQDPGQGLRLIYYSQIVNDFQKGDIAEGYSVSREKKESFPLTVTSAQKNPTAFYLCASRTSGNQETQYFGPGTRLLVL.

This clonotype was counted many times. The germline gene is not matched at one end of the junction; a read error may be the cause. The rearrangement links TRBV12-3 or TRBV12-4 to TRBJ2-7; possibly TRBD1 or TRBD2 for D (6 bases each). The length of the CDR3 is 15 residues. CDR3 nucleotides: TGTGCCAGCAGTCCCTCAACTAACAGGGTCGCGGGGAACTTCTTC. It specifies CASSPSTNRVAGNFF.

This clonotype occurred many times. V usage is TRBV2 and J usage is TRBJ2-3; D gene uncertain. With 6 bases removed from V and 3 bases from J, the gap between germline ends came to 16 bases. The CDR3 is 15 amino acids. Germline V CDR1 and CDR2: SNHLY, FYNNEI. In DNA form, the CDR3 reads TGTGCCAGCAGCGCTAACGACCCGAGGACAGATACGCAGTATTTT. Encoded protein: CASSANDPRTDTQYF.

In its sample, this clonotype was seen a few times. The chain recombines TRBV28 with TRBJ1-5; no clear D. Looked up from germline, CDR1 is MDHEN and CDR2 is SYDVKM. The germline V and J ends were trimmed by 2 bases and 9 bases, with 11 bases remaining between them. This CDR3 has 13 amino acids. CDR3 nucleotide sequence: TGTGCCAGCAGTTTAGGGCGGGAATGGCCCCAGCATTTT. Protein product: CASSLGREWPQHF. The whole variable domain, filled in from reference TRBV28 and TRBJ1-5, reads DVKVTQSSRYLVKRTGEKVFLECVQDMDHENMFWYRQDPGLGLRLIYFSYDVKMKEKGDIPEGYSVSREKKERFSLILESASTNQTSMYLCASSLGREWPQHFGDGTRLSIL.

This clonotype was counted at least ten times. CDR3: CASSLVLVGPSYNEQFF. CDR3 in DNA: TGTGCCAGCAGTTTAGTTTTGGTCGGTCCTTCCTACAATGAGCAGTTCTTC. This chain joins TRBV28 and TRBJ2-1; D remains ambiguous. The germline V gene has CDR1 MDHEN and CDR2 SYDVKM. CDR3 length: 17 residues. V lost 2 bases and J 1 base, leaving 15 bases between the germline ends.

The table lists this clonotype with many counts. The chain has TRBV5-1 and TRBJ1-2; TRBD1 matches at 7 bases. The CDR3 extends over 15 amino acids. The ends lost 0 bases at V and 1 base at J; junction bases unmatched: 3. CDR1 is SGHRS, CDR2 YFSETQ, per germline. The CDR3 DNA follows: TGCGCCAGCAGCTTGGAGGCAGGGGGTAACTATGGCTACACCTTC. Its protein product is CASSLEAGGNYGYTF. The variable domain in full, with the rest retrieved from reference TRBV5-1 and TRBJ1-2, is KAGVTQTPRYLIKTRGQQVTLSCSPISGHRSVSWYQQTPGQGLQFLFEYFSETQRNKGNFPGRFSGRQFSNSRSEMNVSTLELGDSALYLCASSLEAGGNYGYTFGSGTRLTVV.

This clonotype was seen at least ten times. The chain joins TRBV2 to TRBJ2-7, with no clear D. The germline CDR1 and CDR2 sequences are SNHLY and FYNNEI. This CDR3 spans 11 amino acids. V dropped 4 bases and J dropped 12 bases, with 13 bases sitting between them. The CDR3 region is CASSGRRPPYF. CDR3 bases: TGTGCCAGCAGTGGCAGGCGACCCCCGTACTTC.

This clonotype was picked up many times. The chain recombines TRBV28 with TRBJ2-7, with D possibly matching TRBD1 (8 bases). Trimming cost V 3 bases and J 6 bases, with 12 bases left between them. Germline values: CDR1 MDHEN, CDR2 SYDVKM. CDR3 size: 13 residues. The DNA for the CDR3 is TGTGCCAGCAGTTTGAACAGGGGGGGCGAGCAGTACTTC. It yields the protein CASSLNRGGEQYF.

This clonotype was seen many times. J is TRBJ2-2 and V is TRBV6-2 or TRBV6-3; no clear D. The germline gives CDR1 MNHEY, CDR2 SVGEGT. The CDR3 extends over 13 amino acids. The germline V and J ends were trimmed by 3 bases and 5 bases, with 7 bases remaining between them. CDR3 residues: CASSYGRTGELFF. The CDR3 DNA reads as TGTGCCAGCAGTTATGGGCGGACCGGGGAGCTGTTTTTT.

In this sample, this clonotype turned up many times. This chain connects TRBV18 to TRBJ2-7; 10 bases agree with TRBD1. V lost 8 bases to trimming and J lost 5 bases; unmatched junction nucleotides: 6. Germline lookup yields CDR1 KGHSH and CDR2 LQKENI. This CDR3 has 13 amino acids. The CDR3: CASSPGTGDEQYF. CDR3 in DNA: TGTGCCAGCAGCCCCGGGACAGGGGACGAGCAGTACTTC. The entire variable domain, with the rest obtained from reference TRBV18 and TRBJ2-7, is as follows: NAGVMQNPRHLVRRRGQEARLRCSPMKGHSHVYWYRQLPEEGLKFMVYLQKENIIDESGMPKERFSAEFPKEGPSILRIQQVVRGDSAAYFCASSPGTGDEQYFGPGTRLTVT.

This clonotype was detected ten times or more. CDR3: CSALSGSGGIYNEQFF. The CDR3 nucleotides are TGCAGTGCTCTCAGCGGGAGTGGCGGTATTTACAATGAGCAGTTCTTC. The chain combines TRBV20-1 with TRBJ2-1, with 8 bases fitting TRBD2. With V trimmed by 5 bases and J by 4 bases, 13 bases remained unmatched. The germline V gene encodes CDR1 DFQATT and CDR2 SNEGSKA (reference sequence). The CDR3 is 16 residues long.

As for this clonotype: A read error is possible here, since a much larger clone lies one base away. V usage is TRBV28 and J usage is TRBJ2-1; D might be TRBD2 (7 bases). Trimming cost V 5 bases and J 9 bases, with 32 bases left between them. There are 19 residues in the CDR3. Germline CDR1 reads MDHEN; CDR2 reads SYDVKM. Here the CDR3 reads CASSPRQVTIAGGYGEQFF. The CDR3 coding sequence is TGTGCCAGCAGTCCTCGACAGGTGACCATAGCGGGTGGGTATGGTGAGCAGTTCTTC.